This entry is about one TCR beta chain. Germline-derived CDR1 and CDR2 are MGHRA and YSYEKL. Germline trimming cut 1 base from V and 2 bases from J; bases unmatched to any gene: 5. CDR3 length: 16 amino acids. Method: immunoSEQ multiplex PCR; TCRdb's copy keeps in-frame clones and lacks some. Counted here are roughly 320,000 clones, about nine tenths occurring once; the ten biggest clones make up roughly 4.5%. This record belongs to a study of blood T cell repertoires in COVID-19. About the research overall: The origin of the acute and convalescent COVID-19 samples was the United States, Italy and Spain. In each case, the material was cDNA or gDNA derived from T cells, B-cell-depleted T cells, or PBMCs.

Enrolled through a virtual design, the participants were between roughly 18 and 95 years of age and came from about two dozen US areas. Donors in Cohort 3 who had recovered were those with two negative PCRs, healthcare professional clearance, or resolution of their symptoms. This TCR came from a man between 25 and 39 years old who had recovered from COVID-19. What was sequenced was PBMCs or T cells enriched from blood (not recorded which). V and J are TRBV4-1 and TRBJ1-2; 9 nucleotides line up with TRBD1. CDR3 coding DNA: TGCGCCAGCAGCCAAGGCGGACAGGGGATAAACTATGGCTACACCTTC. Translated, it gives CASSQGGQGINYGYTF.